This T cell receptor (beta chain) comes out of a study of T cell responses to AZD1222 COVID-19 vaccine. Findings of the study overall: Clonal diversity was possibly underestimated, and the donors were mostly white British, with more females. Increased Spike-specific TCR breadth and depth were observed after two AZD1222 doses. Per reports, nearly half of all spike-specific TCRs target regions that are unmutated in variants.

Produced via immunoSEQ multiplex PCR; TCRdb's table is partial and in-frame only. There are about 60,000 clones in the sample; around 83% occur only once, and about 19% lies in the top ten. In the case of this clone: What it binds is unknown.

Sample: peripheral blood, taken on day 0 of AZD1222 vaccination. The clonotype originates from an adult in good health.

The CDR3 protein is CASQRGGYYGYTF. The CDR3 DNA reads as TGTGCCAGTCAAAGGGGGGGATACTATGGCTACACCTTC. V gene TRBV19 combines with J gene TRBJ1-2, with D perhaps matching TRBD1 (6 bases). The CDR3 contains 13 residues. Per the germline V gene, CDR1 is LNHDA and CDR2 is SQIVND (reference sequence). Trimming stripped 8 bases from V and 3 bases from J, with 13 bases between.